The source of this T cell receptor beta chain is a study of T cell changes during pregnancy in multiple sclerosis. Generated by immunoSEQ multiplex PCR, the TCRdb table keeps only in-frame clones and is missing some. Of about 75,000 clones in the sample, 80% to 95% are singletons; the top ten hold 0.43%. After removal of 2 bases from V and 5 bases from J, the junction contained 2 bases not matched to a gene. Germline CDR1 is SGHNT and CDR2 is YENEEA. CDR3 length: 13 amino acids. The sample in question was CD4+ T cells from peripheral blood mononuclear cells, obtained before pregnancy. This TCR was sampled from a female donor with multiple sclerosis, enrolled in a pregnancy study. V usage is TRBV11-3 and J usage is TRBJ1-1; 7 bases fit TRBD1. The CDR3 spells CASSLHRGTEAFF. The DNA of the CDR3 is TGTGCCAGCAGCTTACACAGGGGAACTGAAGCTTTCTTT.